This T cell receptor (beta chain) was documented in a study of blood T cells in healthy people across ages. CDR3 length: 13 amino acids. The trim removed 3 bases at V and 7 bases at J, leaving 3 bases unmatched. This clonotype was found many times. With a J-beta primer mix and a sample-barcoded 5' primer, a second PCR ran about 6 to 11 cycles. TCRdb re-derived calls from the 5' RACE reads in MiXCR, one entry per CDR3 protein. The repertoire consists of around 900,000 distinct CDR3 sequences, with around 30% occurring once and the leading ten covering 15% to 20%. The chain uses TRBV12-3 or TRBV12-4 and TRBJ2-1, with 7 nucleotides matching TRBD2. The origin of this receptor is an elderly woman in good health. The material sequenced was blood. For the CDR3, the DNA is TGTGCCAGCAGTTTTGGGACTACAAATGAGCAGTTCTTC. Translating gives CASSFGTTNEQFF.